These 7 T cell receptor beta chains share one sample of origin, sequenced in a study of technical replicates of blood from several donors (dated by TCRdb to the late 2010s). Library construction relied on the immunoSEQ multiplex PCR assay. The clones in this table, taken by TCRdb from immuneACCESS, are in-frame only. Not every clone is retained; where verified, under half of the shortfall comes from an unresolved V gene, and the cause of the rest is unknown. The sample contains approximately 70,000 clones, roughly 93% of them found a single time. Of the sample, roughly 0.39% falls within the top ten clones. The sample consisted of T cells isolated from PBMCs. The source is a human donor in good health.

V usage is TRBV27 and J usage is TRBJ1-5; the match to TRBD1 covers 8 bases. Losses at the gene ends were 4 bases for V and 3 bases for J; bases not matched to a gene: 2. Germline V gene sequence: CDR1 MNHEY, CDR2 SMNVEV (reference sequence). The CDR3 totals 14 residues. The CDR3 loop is CASSSTGANQPQHF. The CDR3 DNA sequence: TGTGCCAGCAGTTCGACAGGGGCCAATCAGCCCCAGCATTTT.

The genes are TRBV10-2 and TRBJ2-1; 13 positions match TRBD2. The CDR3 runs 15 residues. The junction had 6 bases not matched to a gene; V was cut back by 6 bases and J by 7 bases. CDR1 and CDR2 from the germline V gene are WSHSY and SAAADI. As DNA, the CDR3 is TGCGCCAGCAGGATACTAGCGGGAGGGGGGAATGAGCAGTTCTTC. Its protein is CASRILAGGGNEQFF.

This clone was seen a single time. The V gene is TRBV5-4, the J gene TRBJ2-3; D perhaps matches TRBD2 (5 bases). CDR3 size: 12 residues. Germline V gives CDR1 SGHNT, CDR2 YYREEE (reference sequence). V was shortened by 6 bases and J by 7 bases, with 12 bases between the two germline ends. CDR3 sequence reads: CASILTRYTQYF. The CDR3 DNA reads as TGTGCCAGCATCCTTACTAGATATACGCAGTATTTT.

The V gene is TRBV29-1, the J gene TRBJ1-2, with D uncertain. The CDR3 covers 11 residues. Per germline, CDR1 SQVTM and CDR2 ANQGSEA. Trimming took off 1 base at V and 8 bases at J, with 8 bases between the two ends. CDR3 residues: CSVEGRQGYTF. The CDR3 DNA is TGCAGCGTTGAAGGCAGGCAAGGCTACACCTTC.

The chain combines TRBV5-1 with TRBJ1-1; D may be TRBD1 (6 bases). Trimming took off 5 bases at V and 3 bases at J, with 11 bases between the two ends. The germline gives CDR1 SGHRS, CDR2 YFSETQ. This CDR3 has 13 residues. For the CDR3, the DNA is TGCGCCAGCAGATCAGGGGAATACACTGAAGCTTTCTTT. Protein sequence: CASRSGEYTEAFF. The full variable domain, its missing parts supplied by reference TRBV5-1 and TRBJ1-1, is KAGVTQTPRYLIKTRGQQVTLSCSPISGHRSVSWYQQTPGQGLQFLFEYFSETQRNKGNFPGRFSGRQFSNSRSEMNVSTLELGDSALYLCASRSGEYTEAFFGQGTRLTVV.

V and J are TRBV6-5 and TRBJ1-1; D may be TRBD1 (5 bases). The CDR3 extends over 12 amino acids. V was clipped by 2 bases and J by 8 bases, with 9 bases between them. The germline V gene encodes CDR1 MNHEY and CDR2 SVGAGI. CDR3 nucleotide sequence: TGTGCCAGCAGTTACGGGGCCCGAGAAGCTTTCTTT. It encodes CASSYGAREAFF.

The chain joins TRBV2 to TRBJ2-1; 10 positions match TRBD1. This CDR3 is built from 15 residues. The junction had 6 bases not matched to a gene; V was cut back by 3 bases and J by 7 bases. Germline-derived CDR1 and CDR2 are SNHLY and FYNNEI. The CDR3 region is CASSDLWTGGNEQFF. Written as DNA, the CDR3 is TGTGCCAGCAGTGATCTATGGACAGGGGGAAATGAGCAGTTCTTC.